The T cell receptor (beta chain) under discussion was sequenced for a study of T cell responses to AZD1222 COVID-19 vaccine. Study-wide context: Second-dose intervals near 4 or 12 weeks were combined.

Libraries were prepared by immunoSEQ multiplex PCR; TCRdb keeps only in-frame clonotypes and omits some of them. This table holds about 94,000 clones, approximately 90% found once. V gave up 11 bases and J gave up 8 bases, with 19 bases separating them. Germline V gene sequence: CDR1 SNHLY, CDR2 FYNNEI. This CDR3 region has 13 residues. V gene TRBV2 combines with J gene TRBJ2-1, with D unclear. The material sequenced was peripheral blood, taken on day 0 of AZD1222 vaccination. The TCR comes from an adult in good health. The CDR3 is CALQTGDKDEQFF. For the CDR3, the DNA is TGTGCCCTACAAACCGGTGACAAGGATGAGCAGTTCTTC. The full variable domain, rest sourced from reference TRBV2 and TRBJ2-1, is EPEVTQTPSHQVTQMGQEVILRCVPISNHLYFYWYRQILGQKVEFLVSFYNNEISEKSEIFDDQFSVERPDGSNFTLKIRSTKLEDSAMYFCALQTGDKDEQFFGPGTRLTVL.